This passage covers 2 T cell receptor beta chains from one sample sequenced in a study of regulatory T cells in long-lasting Graves disease. Arm-PCR of CDR3 regions with iRepertoire HTBI primers generated TCR beta libraries. TCRdb used MiXCR to reprocess the multiplex PCR reads, holding one entry per CDR3 protein. The sample includes over 500,000 distinct CDR3 sequences, roughly 15% of them seen just once. Time point of the sample: newly diagnosed GD, antithyroid drugs for less than 3 months. PBMC RNA was the source of the TCR library. These same data were also listed under a study on T cells in Graves' hyperthyroidism and ophthalmopathy.

The input for sequencing was peripheral blood mononuclear cells (PBMCs), taken at new diagnosis, from a patient treated with antithyroid drugs. The receptors were sampled from a woman aged 25-40 years with Graves disease.

This chain uses TRBV19 with TRBJ2-7; 7 nucleotides align to TRBD1. Germline assignment: CDR1 LNHDA and CDR2 SQIVND (reference sequence). The length of the CDR3 is 12 residues. Trimming cost V 4 bases and J 6 bases; bases outside gene matches: 3. CDR3 DNA: TGTGCCAGTAGTACCCGACAGGGCGAGCAGTACTTC. Translation: CASSTRQGEQYF.

In this sample, this clonotype turned up many times. This chain uses TRBV28 with TRBJ2-5; D remains unclear. Looked up from germline, CDR1 is MDHEN and CDR2 is SYDVKM. The CDR3 contains 14 residues. V dropped 3 bases and J dropped 1 base, with 9 bases sitting between them. In nucleotides, the CDR3 is TGTGCCAGCAGTTTTCCCAGGTCCCAAGAGACCCAGTACTTC. Translating gives CASSFPRSQETQYF. Full variable domain (outside the CDR3, taken from reference TRBV28 and TRBJ2-5): DVKVTQSSRYLVKRTGEKVFLECVQDMDHENMFWYRQDPGLGLRLIYFSYDVKMKEKGDIPEGYSVSREKKERFSLILESASTNQTSMYLCASSFPRSQETQYFGPGTRLLVL.